This T cell receptor (beta chain) came from a study of cytomegalovirus exposure and HLA in healthy donors. Regarding the study as a whole: In vitro testing confirmed three CMV-associated chains as specific for CMV antigens.

The PCR ran on 60 Vbeta and 13 Jbeta primers. Clones were read by immunoSEQ multiplex PCR, and TCRdb kept only the in-frame ones, dropping some. The sample carries 100,000 to 150,000 clones, 80% to 85% recorded once. The germline CDR1 and CDR2 sequences are DFQATT and SNEGSKA (reference sequence). V was shortened by 5 bases and J by 6 bases, with 6 bases between the two germline ends. The CDR3 length is 10 residues. A note on this clone: Its matching antigen is unknown.

This clonotype originated in a man aged 18 to 35 in good health and CMV-seronegative. The sequencing sample was made of PBMCs. The gene calls are TRBV20-1 and TRBJ2-3; D gene ambiguous. The CDR3, as DNA: TGCAGTGCTGTCGGGGATACGCAGTATTTT. This encodes CSAVGDTQYF.